The clone carrying this TCR beta chain showed up just a few times. The data were taken from a study of shared clonotypes between healthy human individuals. Study context: Those who served as donors were two women and a few men between the ages of 18 and 49.

Germline CDR1 is SGHKS and CDR2 is YYEKEE (reference sequence). The V end lost 1 base, the J end lost 0 bases, and 8 bases lay between the germline ends. This CDR3 region has 16 residues. All donors qualified as healthy HIV-negative adults and had experienced no recent acute infections or vaccinations. Measured with immunoSEQ multiplex PCR; TCRdb has only the in-frame clones, and not every one. The sample lists around 700,000 clones; 73% were seen once. The TCR comes from a woman aged 30 to 39 in good health. This sequence joins TRBV5-5 and TRBJ2-6; D is ambiguous. Specimen: memory CD4+ T cells sorted from blood. Subset given: CD45RA-negative fraction. The CDR3 loop reads CASSLSGSSGANVLTF. In DNA form, the CDR3 reads TGTGCCAGCAGCTTGAGTGGTTCCTCTGGGGCCAACGTCCTGACTTTC.